Shown below are 22 T cell receptor beta chains from a single sample sequenced in a study of T cells in Graves' hyperthyroidism and ophthalmopathy. Template material for amplifying TCR beta CDR3 regions consisted of RNA transcripts. When the TCR CDR3 underwent first-round RT-PCR, the HTBI primer set was used. TCRdb re-derived calls from the multiplex PCR reads in MiXCR, one entry per CDR3 protein. The sample has some 400,000 distinct CDR3 sequences; around an eighth are singletons. The sequencing sample was made of blood. All receptors come from a young man with Graves' hyperthyroidism that later progressed to Graves' ophthalmopathy.

The chain recombines TRBV7-9 with TRBJ2-1; possible D gene TRBD1, 8 bases. Deletions cut 5 bases from V and 11 bases from J, with 22 bases between. The CDR3 totals 15 residues. Germline V CDR1 and CDR2: SEHNR, FQNEAQ (reference sequence). CDR3 protein: CASSATGGGLGKQFF. The CDR3 DNA sequence: TGTGCCAGCAGCGCCACAGGGGGAGGGCTGGGTAAGCAGTTCTTC.

The sample holds many counts of this clonotype. The chain links TRBV20-1 to TRBJ2-7; D possibly matches TRBD1 or TRBD2 (5 bases each). CDR1 is DFQATT and CDR2 is SNEGSKA in the germline V gene (reference sequence). V was cut by 5 bases and J by 2 bases, with 13 bases left in between. This CDR3 comprises 13 residues. In DNA form, the CDR3 reads TGCAGTGCTGGGGGACGGCGAGCCTACGAGCAGTACTTC. Translating it yields CSAGGRRAYEQYF.

This clonotype was picked up a small number of times. For the CDR3, the DNA is TGCAGTGCTGGTAGACAGGGGGCAGGCACCGGGGAGCTGTTTTTT. Translation gives CSAGRQGAGTGELFF. The chain combines TRBV20-1 with TRBJ2-2; 10 nucleotides align to TRBD1. The CDR3 runs 15 residues. Unmatched junction bases numbered 7, after V lost 5 bases and J lost 4 bases. Germline V CDR1 and CDR2: DFQATT, SNEGSKA (reference sequence).

The sample holds many counts of this clonotype. The V and J genes are TRBV11-2 and TRBJ2-2, with 8 positions matching TRBD2. V dropped 5 bases and J dropped 4; count of bases not matched to a gene: 9. Germline CDR1 SGHAT, CDR2 FQNNGV. The CDR3 has 16 residues. In DNA form, the CDR3 reads TGTGCCAGCAGCCCGGGACTAGTGTGGGGCACCGGGGAGCTGTTTTTT. Its protein product is CASSPGLVWGTGELFF.

This clonotype was seen repeatedly, ten times or more. V and J are TRBV2 and TRBJ2-1; TRBD2 is a possible D gene (7 bases). In germline, CDR1 is SNHLY, CDR2 FYNNEI. Trimming took 7 bases from V and 4 from J, leaving 14 bases between them. CDR3 length equals 14 residues. DNA for the CDR3: TGTGCCAGCACCCTTGGGAGGGGGTACAATGAGCAGTTCTTC. Translating it yields CASTLGRGYNEQFF.

The CDR3 protein is CASSESPGTPGQFF. CDR3 in DNA: TGCGCCAGCAGTGAGTCCCCTGGGACCCCAGGGCAGTTCTTC. The chain recombines TRBV10-1 with TRBJ2-1; perhaps D is TRBD1 or TRBD2 (5 bases each). The length of the CDR3 is 14 residues. Deletions cut 0 bases from V and 12 bases from J, with 15 bases between. Germline CDR1 and CDR2: WNHNN and SYGVQD (reference sequence).

This clonotype was seen only a few times. The chain recombines TRBV18 with TRBJ2-2, with D unclear. V was cut by 1 base and J by 0 bases, with 3 bases left in between. This CDR3 comprises 14 residues. From germline, CDR1 is KGHSH and CDR2 LQKENI. The CDR3 reads CASSPLANTGELFF. For the CDR3, the DNA is TGTGCCAGCTCACCACTAGCGAACACCGGGGAGCTGTTTTTT.

This clonotype occurred many times. The chain uses TRBV12-3 or TRBV12-4 and TRBJ2-5; TRBD2 agrees at 14 bases. CDR3 length: 21 residues. The ends lost 2 bases at V and 2 bases at J; junction bases unmatched: 16. Here the CDR3 DNA reads TGTGCCAGCAGTTTATATATCGGCAGGACTAGCGGGGGGAACCCACAAGAGACCCAGTACTTC. Protein product: CASSLYIGRTSGGNPQETQYF.

This clonotype was seen a handful of times. The V gene is TRBV7-2, the J gene TRBJ2-5; a possible D gene is TRBD2 (6 bases). This CDR3 contains 13 residues. Germline V gives CDR1 SGHTA, CDR2 FQGNSA. Trimming removed 6 bases from V and 7 bases from J, with 15 bases in between. CDR3 nucleotide sequence: TGTGCCAGCAGTGGAGGGACTTTGAGGACCCAGTACTTC. It specifies CASSGGTLRTQYF. The whole variable domain, remainder taken from reference TRBV7-2 and TRBJ2-5, is GAGVSQSPSNKVTEKGKDVELRCDPISGHTALYWYRQSLGQGLEFLIYFQGNSAPDKSGLPSDRFSAERTGGSVSTLTIQRTQQEDSAVYLCASSGGTLRTQYFGPGTRLLVL.

V usage is TRBV7-2 and J usage is TRBJ2-7, with D possibly being TRBD1 or TRBD2 (6 bases each). V was cut by 5 bases and J by 4 bases, with 12 bases left in between. The CDR3 covers 13 residues. Germline V gene sequence: CDR1 SGHTA, CDR2 FQGNSA. Here the CDR3 reads CASSVGGLYEQYF. The CDR3 coding sequence is TGTGCCAGCAGCGTAGGGGGACTGTACGAGCAGTACTTC.

This clonotype was found many times. The V gene is TRBV29-1, the J gene TRBJ2-7, with a possible D match to TRBD2 (6 bases). V was clipped by 2 bases and J by 5 bases, with 16 bases between them. CDR1 is SQVTM, CDR2 ANQGSEA, per germline. The CDR3 runs 14 residues. CDR3 sequence reads: CSVEFTEGRHEQYF. CDR3 nucleotide sequence: TGCAGCGTTGAATTTACCGAGGGGAGGCACGAGCAGTACTTC.

The chain is built from TRBV5-5 and TRBJ1-1; no clear D gene. Trimming took 0 bases from V and 7 from J, leaving 7 bases between them. This CDR3 spans 12 amino acids. In germline, CDR1 is SGHKS, CDR2 YYEKEE (reference sequence). DNA for the CDR3: TGTGCCAGCAGCTTGGAAGGAAATGAAGCTTTCTTT. Translation gives CASSLEGNEAFF.

The table lists this clonotype with a few counts. This could be a read error, since a much larger clone is one nucleotide away. The genes are TRBV12-3 or TRBV12-4 and TRBJ1-5; weak D call: TRBD1 (5 bases). This CDR3 comprises 12 residues. CDR3 region: CASSLLRQLQHF. CDR3 nucleotides: TGTGCCAGCAGTTTACTCAGACAGCTCCAGCATTTT.

This chain joins TRBV10-2 and TRBJ2-5, with D unresolved. The V end lost 7 bases, the J end lost 4 bases, and 13 bases lay between the germline ends. The CDR3 sequence is 13 residues long. Germline lookup yields CDR1 WSHSY and CDR2 SAAADI. The chain's CDR3 is CASMLDSGETQYF. DNA for the CDR3: TGCGCCAGCATGTTGGATTCGGGAGAGACCCAGTACTTC.

The chain employs TRBV20-1 and TRBJ1-2; 7 bases are shared with TRBD1. The germline V gene has CDR1 DFQATT and CDR2 SNEGSKA (reference sequence). The V gene end was trimmed by 1 base and the J gene end by 3 bases; junction bases not matched to a gene: 5. The CDR3 loop spans 14 amino acids. The CDR3, as DNA: TGCAGTGCTAGAGCTCCAGGGGGGGACTATGGCTACACCTTC. Translation: CSARAPGGDYGYTF.

At least ten counts were recorded for this clonotype. The chain carries TRBV9 and TRBJ1-5, with D perhaps matching TRBD1 (5 bases). Trimming removed 3 bases from V and 7 bases from J, with 17 bases in between. CDR3 length equals 15 residues. The germline V gene encodes CDR1 SGDLS and CDR2 YYNGEE. The CDR3 DNA follows: TGTGCCAGCAGCGCGGGATGGGGGGGGGACCAGCCCCAGCATTTT. Amino acids: CASSAGWGGDQPQHF.

The CDR3 here is CASGLVPLGLPSYNSPLHF. The CDR3 DNA reads TGTGCTAGTGGTTTGGTTCCCTTGGGACTTCCCTCCTATAATTCACCCCTCCACTTT. V is TRBV12-5 and J is TRBJ1-6; D possibly corresponds to TRBD1 (5 bases). This CDR3 has 19 residues. The ends were cut back, 0 bases at V and 0 bases at J, with 15 bases in the middle. The germline V gene encodes CDR1 LGHNT and CDR2 FRNRAP.

This clonotype was seen repeatedly, ten times or more. The chain uses TRBV6-2 or TRBV6-3 and TRBJ2-2, with D possibly matching TRBD1 (5 bases). This CDR3 is built from 13 residues. Germline CDR1 and CDR2: MNHEY and SVGEGT. With 8 bases removed from V and 7 bases from J, the gap between germline ends came to 14 bases. The CDR3 loop is CASLSQGGGELFF. CDR3 nucleotide sequence: TGTGCCAGCCTGTCGCAGGGCGGCGGGGAGCTGTTTTTT.

This chain links TRBV7-6 with TRBJ2-2; 7 nucleotides match TRBD1. Trimming removed 0 bases from V and 3 bases from J; junction bases left unmatched: 7. This CDR3 comprises 17 residues. Per the germline V gene, CDR1 is SGHVS and CDR2 is FNYEAQ. The CDR3 bases are TGTGCCAGCAGCTTAGCGGAAGGGGGCAGGTACACCGGGGAGCTGTTTTTT. This translates into CASSLAEGGRYTGELFF.

This clonotype occurred many times. The J gene is TRBJ2-3, the V gene TRBV11-2, with TRBD2 matching 14 bases. Germline V gives CDR1 SGHAT, CDR2 FQNNGV. The CDR3 length is 17 residues. V trimming: 2 bases; J trimming: 5 bases; junction bases outside the gene matches: 6. As DNA, the CDR3 is TGTGCCAGCAGCTTATCCCGGACTAGCGGGGGGCTAGATACGCAGTATTTT. It encodes CASSLSRTSGGLDTQYF.

This clonotype was observed at least ten times. The chain recombines TRBV12-3 or TRBV12-4 with TRBJ1-2; D is ambiguous. The CDR3 consists of 12 residues. Trimming stripped 3 bases from V and 7 bases from J, with 9 bases between. CDR3 residues: CASSLVSGGYTF. The CDR3 DNA reads TGTGCCAGCAGTTTGGTTAGCGGTGGCTACACCTTC.

This clonotype has at least ten counts. The chain links TRBV28 to TRBJ2-3, with 7 bases lining up with TRBD2. There are 17 residues in the CDR3. Trimming removed 5 bases from V and 1 base from J; junction bases left unmatched: 12. The germline V gene encodes CDR1 MDHEN and CDR2 SYDVKM. The CDR3 here is CASSTYVGGGGTDTQYF. CDR3 nucleotide sequence: TGTGCCAGCAGTACATATGTTGGGGGGGGGGGCACAGATACGCAGTATTTT.